This T cell receptor (beta chain) was recorded in a study of T-cell reconstitution after alpha-beta-depleted transplantation in children. A TCRbeta library incorporating unique molecular identifiers was prepared. TCRdb analysed the PCR reads with MiXCR anew, one entry per CDR3 protein. The repertoire includes fewer than 550,000 distinct CDR3 sequences, 10% to 12% of them detected once, and 11% to 15% sits in the top ten. The germline V gene encodes CDR1 MDHEN and CDR2 SYDVKM. The CDR3 has 11 residues. Trimming pared 5 bases from V and 9 bases from J, leaving 10 bases between. V and J are TRBV28 and TRBJ2-5; D is unclear. The TCR sequence derives from a female patient aged 2-15 years who had a stem cell transplant for aplastic anemia, so the T cells may come from the graft donor. The sequencing used PBMCs, mostly from graft donor cells, collected 180 days after TCRalphabeta/CD19-depleted stem cell transplant. The CDR3 loop reads CASSSPWPQYF. The DNA for the CDR3 is TGTGCCAGCAGTAGCCCGTGGCCCCAGTACTTC.